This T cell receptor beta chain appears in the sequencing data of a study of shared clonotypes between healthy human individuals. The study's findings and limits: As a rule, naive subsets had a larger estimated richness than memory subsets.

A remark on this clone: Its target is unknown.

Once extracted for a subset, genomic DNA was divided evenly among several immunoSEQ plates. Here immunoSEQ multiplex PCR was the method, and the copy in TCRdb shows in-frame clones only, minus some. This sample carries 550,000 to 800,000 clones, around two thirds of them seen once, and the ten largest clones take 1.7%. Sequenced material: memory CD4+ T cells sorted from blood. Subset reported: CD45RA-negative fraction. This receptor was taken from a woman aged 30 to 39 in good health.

CDR3 amino acids: CASGKSGQTYEQYF. CDR3 bases: TGTGCCAGCGGGAAGAGCGGCCAAACCTACGAGCAGTACTTC. This sequence joins TRBV2 and TRBJ2-7; a weak D match, TRBD2 (5 bases). V was clipped by 8 bases and J by 2 bases, with 16 bases between them. Per germline, CDR1 SNHLY and CDR2 FYNNEI. CDR3 size: 14 residues. Full variable domain (missing parts from reference TRBV2 and TRBJ2-7): EPEVTQTPSHQVTQMGQEVILRCVPISNHLYFYWYRQILGQKVEFLVSFYNNEISEKSEIFDDQFSVERPDGSNFTLKIRSTKLEDSAMYFCASGKSGQTYEQYFGPGTRLTVT.